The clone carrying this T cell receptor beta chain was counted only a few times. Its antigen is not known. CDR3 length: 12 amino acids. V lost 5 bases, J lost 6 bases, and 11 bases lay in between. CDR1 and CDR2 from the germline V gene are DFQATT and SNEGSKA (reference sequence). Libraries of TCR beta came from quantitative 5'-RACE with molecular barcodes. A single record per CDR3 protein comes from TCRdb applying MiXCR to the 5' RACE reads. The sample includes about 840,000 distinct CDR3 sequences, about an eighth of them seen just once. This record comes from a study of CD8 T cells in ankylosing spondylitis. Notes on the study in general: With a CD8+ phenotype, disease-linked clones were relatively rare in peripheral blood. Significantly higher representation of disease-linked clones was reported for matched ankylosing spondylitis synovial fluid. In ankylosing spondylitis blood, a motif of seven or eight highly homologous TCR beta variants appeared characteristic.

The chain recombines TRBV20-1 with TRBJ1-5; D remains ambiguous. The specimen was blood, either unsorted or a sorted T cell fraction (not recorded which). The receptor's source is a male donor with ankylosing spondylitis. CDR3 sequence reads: CSAGRFGQPQHF. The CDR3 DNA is TGCAGTGCTGGCAGGTTCGGTCAGCCCCAGCATTTT.